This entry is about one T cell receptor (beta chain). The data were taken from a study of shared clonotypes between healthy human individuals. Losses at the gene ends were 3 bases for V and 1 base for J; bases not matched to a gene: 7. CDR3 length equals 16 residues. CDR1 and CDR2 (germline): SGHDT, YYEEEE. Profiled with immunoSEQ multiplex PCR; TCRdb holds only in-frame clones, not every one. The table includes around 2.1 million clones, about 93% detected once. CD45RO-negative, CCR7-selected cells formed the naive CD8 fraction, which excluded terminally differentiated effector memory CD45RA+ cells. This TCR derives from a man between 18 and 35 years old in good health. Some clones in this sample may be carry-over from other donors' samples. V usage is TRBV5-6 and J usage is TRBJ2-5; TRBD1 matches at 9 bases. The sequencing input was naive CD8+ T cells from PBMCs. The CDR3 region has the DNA TGTGCCAGCAGCTCCGGACAGGGGCGATCCCAAGAGACCCAGTACTTC. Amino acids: CASSSGQGRSQETQYF. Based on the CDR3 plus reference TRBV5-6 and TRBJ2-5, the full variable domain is DAGVTQSPTHLIKTRGQQVTLRCSPKSGHDTVSWYQQALGQGPQFIFQYYEEEERQRGNFPDRFSGHQFPNYSSELNVNALLLGDSALYLCASSSGQGRSQETQYFGPGTRLLVL.